This TCR beta chain was captured by sequencing in a study of early T cells in non-severe SARS-CoV-2 infection. As for the study in general: Alpha and beta chains were unpaired, from unsorted whole-blood bulk RNA. Study results and caveats: Private and CD4 specificities were missed by VDJdb matching, which favored anti-spike CD8 responses.

With 0 bases removed from V and 5 bases from J, the gap between germline ends came to 11 bases. The length of the CDR3 is 15 residues. Germline V gene sequence: CDR1 LGHDT, CDR2 YNNKEL (reference sequence). This clonotype was detected ten times or more. What it binds is unknown. Attachment of unique molecular identifiers to individual cDNA molecules was performed. Via MiXCR, TCRdb re-called the 5' RACE reads, giving one row per CDR3 protein. This table holds 25,000 to 30,000 distinct CDR3 sequences, roughly 5% found once. The chain recombines TRBV3-1 with TRBJ1-5; D gene ambiguous. The sample taken for sequencing was whole blood. This TCR derives from an adult who was a healthcare worker with PCR-confirmed SARS-CoV-2 infection or an uninfected control (not recorded which). CDR3 loop: CASSQDATAYQPQHF. Here the CDR3 DNA reads TGTGCCAGCAGCCAAGATGCAACAGCTTATCAGCCCCAGCATTTT. Drawing the rest from reference TRBV3-1 and TRBJ1-5, the complete variable domain is DTAVSQTPKYLVTQMGNDKSIKCEQNLGHDTMYWYKQDSKKFLKIMFSYNNKELIINETVPNRFSPKSPDKAHLNLHINSLELGDSAVYFCASSQDATAYQPQHFGDGTRLSIL.